Described below is a single T cell receptor beta chain sequence and its context. This specimen comes from a study of blood T cell repertoires in COVID-19. Between the trimmed V and J ends, which lost 5 bases and 9 bases, there was a span of 14 bases. The CDR3 contains 13 residues. Germline CDR1 reads SGHTA; CDR2 reads FQGTGA. Only in-frame clones appear in the TCRdb table, and some are missing; sequencing was by immunoSEQ multiplex PCR. This sample carries about 240,000 clones, approximately 85% of them seen once, and the ten largest clones take more than 4.5%. The rearrangement uses TRBV7-3 and TRBJ2-1, with D perhaps TRBD2 (6 bases). This sequence originates from a man in his forties or fifties with COVID-19, enrolled during active disease. Sequencing was carried out using peripheral blood. CDR3 bases: TGTGCCAGCAGCCCGACTAGTTCGGGTGAGCAGTTCTTC. Encoded protein: CASSPTSSGEQFF.